This TCR beta chain was identified in a study of blood T cell repertoires in COVID-19. About the study: Samples of COVID-19 (acute and convalescent) were obtained from the United States, Italy and Spain.

Seattle's cohort entered during active infection and was followed longitudinally. Repertoires were generated with immunoSEQ multiplex PCR, while TCRdb's copy carries only in-frame clones and drops some. The data contain 90,000 or so clones, roughly 90% of them singletons. The receptor's source is a man between 60 and 75 years old with COVID-19, enrolled during active disease. The sequencing input was peripheral blood.

CDR3 loop: CASSRGGHYGYTF. Written as DNA, the CDR3 is TGTGCCAGCAGCCGAGGGGGCCACTATGGCTACACCTTC. The chain links TRBV27 to TRBJ1-2, with 7 bases identical to TRBD1. The CDR3 sequence is 13 residues long. Germline values: CDR1 MNHEY, CDR2 SMNVEV (reference sequence). V was pared by 6 bases and J by 3 bases, with 4 bases of the junction left unmatched.